The T cell receptor beta chain under discussion was sequenced for a study of blood T cell repertoires in COVID-19. Assay: immunoSEQ multiplex PCR; the TCRdb copy retains only in-frame clones and omits some. The table shows 300,000 to 400,000 clones, with under 90% occurring only once. Germline assignment: CDR1 GTSNPN and CDR2 SVGIG (reference sequence). V lost 2 bases and J 6 bases, leaving 10 bases between the germline ends. This CDR3 comprises 12 residues. The chain links TRBV30 to TRBJ1-1; unclear D gene. This receptor was identified in a woman aged 25-40 years with COVID-19, enrolled during active disease. Sequenced material: peripheral blood. The CDR3 DNA reads as TGTGCCTGGAGTTCGCGCGGGGCTGAAGCTTTCTTT. Protein product: CAWSSRGAEAFF.